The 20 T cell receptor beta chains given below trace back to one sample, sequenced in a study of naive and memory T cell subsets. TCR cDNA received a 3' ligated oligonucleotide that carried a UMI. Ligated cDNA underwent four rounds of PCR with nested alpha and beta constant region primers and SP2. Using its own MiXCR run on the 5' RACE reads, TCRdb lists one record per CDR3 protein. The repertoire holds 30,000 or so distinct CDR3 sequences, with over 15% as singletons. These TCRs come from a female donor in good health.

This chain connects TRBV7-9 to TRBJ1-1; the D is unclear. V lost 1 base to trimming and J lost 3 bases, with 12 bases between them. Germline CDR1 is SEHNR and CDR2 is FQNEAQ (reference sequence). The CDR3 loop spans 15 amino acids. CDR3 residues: CASSLETDWDTEAFF. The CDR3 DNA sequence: TGTGCCAGCAGCTTAGAGACGGACTGGGACACTGAAGCTTTCTTT.

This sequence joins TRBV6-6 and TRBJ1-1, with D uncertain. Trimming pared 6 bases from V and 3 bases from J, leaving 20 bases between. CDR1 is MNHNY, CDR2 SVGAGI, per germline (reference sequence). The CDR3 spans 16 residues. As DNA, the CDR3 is TGTGCCAGCAGCCGTCGTGTATGGCGGTCGGACACTGAAGCTTTCTTT. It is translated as CASSRRVWRSDTEAFF.

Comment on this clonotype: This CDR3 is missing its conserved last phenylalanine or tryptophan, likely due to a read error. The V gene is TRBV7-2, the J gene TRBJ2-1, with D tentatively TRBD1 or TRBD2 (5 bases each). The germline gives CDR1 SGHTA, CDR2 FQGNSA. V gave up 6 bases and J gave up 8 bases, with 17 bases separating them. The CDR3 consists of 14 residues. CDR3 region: CASSVLRGIDEQFS. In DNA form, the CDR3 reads TGTGCCAGCAGTGTGTTACGGGGCATCGATGAGCAGTTCTCC.

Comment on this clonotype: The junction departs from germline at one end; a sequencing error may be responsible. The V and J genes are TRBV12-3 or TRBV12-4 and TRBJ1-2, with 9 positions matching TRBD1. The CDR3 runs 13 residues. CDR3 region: CASRGQGGYGDTF. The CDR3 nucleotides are TGTGCCAGCAGGGGACAGGGAGGCTATGGCGACACCTTC.

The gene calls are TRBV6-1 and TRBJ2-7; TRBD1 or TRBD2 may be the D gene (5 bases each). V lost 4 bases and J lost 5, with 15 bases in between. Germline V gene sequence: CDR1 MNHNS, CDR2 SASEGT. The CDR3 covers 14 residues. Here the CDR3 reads CASSGGGAQHEQYF. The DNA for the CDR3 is TGTGCCAGCAGTGGTGGGGGAGCCCAGCACGAGCAGTACTTC.

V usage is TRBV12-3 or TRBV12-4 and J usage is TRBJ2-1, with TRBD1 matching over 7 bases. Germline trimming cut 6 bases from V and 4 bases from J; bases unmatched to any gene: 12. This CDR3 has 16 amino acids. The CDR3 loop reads CASSLTRDSLYNEQFF. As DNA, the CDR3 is TGTGCCAGCAGCCTCACCCGGGACAGCTTATACAATGAGCAGTTCTTC.

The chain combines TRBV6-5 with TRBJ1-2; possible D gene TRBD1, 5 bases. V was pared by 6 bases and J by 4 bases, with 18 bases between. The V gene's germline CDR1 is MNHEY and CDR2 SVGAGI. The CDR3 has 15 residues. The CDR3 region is CASSPHGGRGYGYTF. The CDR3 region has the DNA TGTGCCAGCAGCCCACACGGGGGAAGGGGCTATGGCTACACCTTC.

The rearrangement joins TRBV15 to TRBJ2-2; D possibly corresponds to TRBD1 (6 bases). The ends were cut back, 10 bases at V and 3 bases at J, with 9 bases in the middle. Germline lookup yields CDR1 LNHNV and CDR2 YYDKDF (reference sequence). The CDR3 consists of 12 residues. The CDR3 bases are TGTGCCATCTCAGGGGACACCGGGGAGCTGTTTTTT. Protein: CAISGDTGELFF.

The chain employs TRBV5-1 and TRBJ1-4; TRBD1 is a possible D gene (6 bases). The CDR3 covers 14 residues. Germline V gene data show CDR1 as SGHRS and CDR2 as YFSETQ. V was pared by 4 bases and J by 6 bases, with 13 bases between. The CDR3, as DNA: TGCGCCAGCAGCCCGGGGGCGGTGGATGAAAAACTGTTTTTT. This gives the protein CASSPGAVDEKLFF.

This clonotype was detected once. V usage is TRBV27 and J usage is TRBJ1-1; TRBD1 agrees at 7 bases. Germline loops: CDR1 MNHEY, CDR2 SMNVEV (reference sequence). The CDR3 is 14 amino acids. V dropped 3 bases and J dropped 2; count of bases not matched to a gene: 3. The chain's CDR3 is CASSLGQPNTEAFF. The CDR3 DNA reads TGTGCCAGCAGTTTGGGACAGCCTAACACTGAAGCTTTCTTT.

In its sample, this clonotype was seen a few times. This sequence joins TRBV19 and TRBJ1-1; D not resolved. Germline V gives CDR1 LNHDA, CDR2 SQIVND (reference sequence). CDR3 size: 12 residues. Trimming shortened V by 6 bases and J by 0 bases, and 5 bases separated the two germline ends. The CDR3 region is CASRGMNTEAFF. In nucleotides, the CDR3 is TGTGCCAGTAGGGGGATGAACACTGAAGCTTTCTTT.

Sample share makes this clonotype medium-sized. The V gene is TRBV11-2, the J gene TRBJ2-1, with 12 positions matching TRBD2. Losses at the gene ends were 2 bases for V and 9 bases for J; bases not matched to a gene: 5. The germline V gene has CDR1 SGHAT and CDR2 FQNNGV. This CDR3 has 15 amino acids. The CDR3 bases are TGTGCCAGCAGCTTACTAGCGGGGGGGCGTCGTGAGCAGTTCTTC. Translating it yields CASSLLAGGRREQFF.

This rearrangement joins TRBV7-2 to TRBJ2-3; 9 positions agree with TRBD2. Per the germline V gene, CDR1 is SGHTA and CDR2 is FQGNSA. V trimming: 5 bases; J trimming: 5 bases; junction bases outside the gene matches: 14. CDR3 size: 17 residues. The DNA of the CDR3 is TGTGCCAGCAGCCCAAACACTGCGGGGGGGCCAGGAGATACGCAGTATTTT. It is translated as CASSPNTAGGPGDTQYF.

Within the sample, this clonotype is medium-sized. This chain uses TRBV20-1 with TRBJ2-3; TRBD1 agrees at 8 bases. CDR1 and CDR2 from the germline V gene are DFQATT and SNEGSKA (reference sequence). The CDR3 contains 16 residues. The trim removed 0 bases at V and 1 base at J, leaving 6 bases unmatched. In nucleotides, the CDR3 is TGCAGTGCTAGAGACTACAGGGGGGCTGGCACAGATACGCAGTATTTT. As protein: CSARDYRGAGTDTQYF.

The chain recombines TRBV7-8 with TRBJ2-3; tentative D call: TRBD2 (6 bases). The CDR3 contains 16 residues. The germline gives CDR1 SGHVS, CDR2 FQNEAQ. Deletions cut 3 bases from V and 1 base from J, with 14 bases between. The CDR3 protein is CASSFSSAGRTDTQYF. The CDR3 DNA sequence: TGTGCCAGCAGCTTTTCTAGCGCTGGTCGCACAGATACGCAGTATTTT.

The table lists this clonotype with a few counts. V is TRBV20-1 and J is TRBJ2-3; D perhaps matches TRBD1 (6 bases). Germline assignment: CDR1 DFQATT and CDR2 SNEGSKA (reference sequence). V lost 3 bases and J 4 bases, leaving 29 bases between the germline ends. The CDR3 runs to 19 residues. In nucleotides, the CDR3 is TGCAGTGCTAGGACATACGAGGGGGTATCGAGGATTCAGGCAGATACGCAGTATTTT. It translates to CSARTYEGVSRIQADTQYF.

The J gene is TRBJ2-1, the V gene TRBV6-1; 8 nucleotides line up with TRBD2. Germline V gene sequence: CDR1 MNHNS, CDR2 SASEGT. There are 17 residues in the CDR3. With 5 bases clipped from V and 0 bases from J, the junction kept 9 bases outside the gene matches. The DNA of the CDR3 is TGTGCCAGCAGTCGGGTGTTCGGGGGGGTCTCCTACAATGAGCAGTTCTTC. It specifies CASSRVFGGVSYNEQFF.

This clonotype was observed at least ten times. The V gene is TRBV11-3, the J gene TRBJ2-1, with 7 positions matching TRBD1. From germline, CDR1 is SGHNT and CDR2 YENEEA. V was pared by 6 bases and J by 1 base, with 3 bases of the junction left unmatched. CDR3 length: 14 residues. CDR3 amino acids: CASSQGQSYNEQFF. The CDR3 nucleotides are TGTGCCAGCAGTCAGGGACAGTCCTACAATGAGCAGTTCTTC.

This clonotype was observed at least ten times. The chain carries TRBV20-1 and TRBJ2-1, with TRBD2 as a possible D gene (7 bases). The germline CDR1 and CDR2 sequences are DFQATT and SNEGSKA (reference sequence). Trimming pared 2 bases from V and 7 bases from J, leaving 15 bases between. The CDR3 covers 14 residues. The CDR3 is CSARLAGAGNEQFF. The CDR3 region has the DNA TGCAGTGCTAGACTTGCGGGGGCTGGGAATGAGCAGTTCTTC.

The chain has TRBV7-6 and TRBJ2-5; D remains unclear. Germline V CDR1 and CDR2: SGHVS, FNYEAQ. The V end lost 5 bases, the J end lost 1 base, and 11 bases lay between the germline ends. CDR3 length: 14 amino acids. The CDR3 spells CASSLGLGQETQYF. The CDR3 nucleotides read TGTGCCAGCAGCCTGGGCCTTGGCCAAGAGACCCAGTACTTC.